These 9 T cell receptor beta chains originate from one sample sequenced in a study of shared clonotypes between healthy human individuals. This table comes from immunoSEQ multiplex PCR, and its TCRdb copy is limited to in-frame clones, with some not included. Among more than 2 million clones, 90% to 95% were seen once, and the ten largest hold around 0.13%. The specimen was naive CD4+ T cells sorted from blood. Indicated subset: CD45RA+ positively selected. These receptors were collected from a man between 18 and 35 years old in good health.

The V call is TRBV27, the J call TRBJ2-2; a weak D match, TRBD2 (6 bases). The germline V gene encodes CDR1 MNHEY and CDR2 SMNVEV (reference sequence). V lost 1 base and J lost 4, with 16 bases in between. CDR3 length: 17 amino acids. In nucleotides, the CDR3 is TGTGCCAGCAGTTTATTATTCGGCCAGGGAGGCACCGGGGAGCTGTTTTTT. Translated: CASSLLFGQGGTGELFF.

V gene TRBV6-1 combines with J gene TRBJ2-5; D ambiguous. The CDR3 is made up of 14 amino acids. V gave up 6 bases and J gave up 2 bases, with 13 bases separating them. The germline V gene has CDR1 MNHNS and CDR2 SASEGT. The CDR3, as DNA: TGTGCCAGCAGCATCAGTATTCCTCAAGAGACCCAGTACTTC. Translation: CASSISIPQETQYF.

The DNA for the CDR3 is TGTGCCAGCAGCTTGAATTTAGCAGCTTACGAGCAGTACTTC. Its translation: CASSLNLAAYEQYF. V usage is TRBV5-4 and J usage is TRBJ2-7; D gene uncertain. V was trimmed by 1 base and J by 4 bases, leaving 12 bases between them. There are 14 residues in the CDR3. Germline loops: CDR1 SGHNT, CDR2 YYREEE (reference sequence). The full variable domain, completed using reference TRBV5-4 and TRBJ2-7, is ETGVTQSPTHLIKTRGQQVTLRCSSQSGHNTVSWYQQALGQGPQFIFQYYREEENGRGNFPPRFSGLQFPNYSSELNVNALELDDSALYLCASSLNLAAYEQYFGPGTRLTVT.

The rearrangement uses TRBV11-2 and TRBJ2-7; D tentatively reads TRBD1 or TRBD2 (5 bases each). Germline values: CDR1 SGHAT, CDR2 FQNNGV. This CDR3 region has 17 residues. V lost 5 bases and J 3 bases, leaving 23 bases between the germline ends. CDR3 DNA: TGTGCCAGCAGCACTTCCGGGACCCCACTTTCGTTCTACGAGCAGTACTTC. Protein product: CASSTSGTPLSFYEQYF.

This clone has only one observation. The V gene is TRBV4-3, the J gene TRBJ2-2; tentatively, D is TRBD1 (5 bases). Trimming took 0 bases from V and 4 from J, leaving 12 bases between them. Germline CDR1 LGHNA, CDR2 YSLEER. CDR3 length: 16 amino acids. CDR3 region: CASSQEVGLSTGELFF. CDR3 nucleotide sequence: TGCGCCAGCAGCCAAGAAGTGGGGCTGAGCACCGGGGAGCTGTTTTTT.

The chain is built from TRBV9 and TRBJ2-7, with TRBD1 as a possible D gene (6 bases). Germline V lookup: CDR1 SGDLS, CDR2 YYNGEE. Trimming took off 0 bases at V and 7 bases at J, with 14 bases between the two ends. This CDR3 region has 14 residues. In DNA, the CDR3 is TGTGCCAGCAGCGTAGCAGGGGAACGAGGGGAGCAGTACTTC. Protein product: CASSVAGERGEQYF. The whole variable domain, filled in from reference TRBV9 and TRBJ2-7, reads DSGVTQTPKHLITATGQRVTLRCSPRSGDLSVYWYQQSLDQGLQFLIQYYNGEERAKGNILERFSAQQFPDLHSELNLSSLELGDSALYFCASSVAGERGEQYFGPGTRLTVT.

In nucleotides, the CDR3 is TGCGCCAGCAGCGTCCCAGCGGGGGACACAGATACGCAGTATTTT. This translates into CASSVPAGDTDTQYF. The chain has TRBV5-1 and TRBJ2-3, with 8 bases identical to TRBD2. CDR3 length: 15 residues. Per the germline V gene, CDR1 is SGHRS and CDR2 is YFSETQ. The V and J ends lost 4 bases and 2 bases, in that order; junction bases with no gene match: 6.

On this clone: An end of the junction differs from the germline gene, which may be a read error. CDR3 DNA: TGTGCCAGCAGCCTAGCCGGGGATGGCTACACCTTC. It specifies CASSLAGDGYTF. The V and J genes are TRBV7-9 and TRBJ1-2; no reliable D call. The length of the CDR3 is 12 residues. Germline V gene data show CDR1 as SEHNR and CDR2 as FQNEAQ (reference sequence).

The V and J genes are TRBV18 and TRBJ2-5; the D is unclear. The ends were cut back, 6 bases at V and 5 bases at J, with 10 bases in the middle. Germline V CDR1 and CDR2: KGHSH, LQKENI. The CDR3 is 12 amino acids. CDR3 DNA: TGTGCCAGCTCTTTAAATTGGGAGACCCAGTACTTC. Protein product: CASSLNWETQYF. Together with reference TRBV18 and TRBJ2-5, the CDR3 gives the full variable domain: NAGVMQNPRHLVRRRGQEARLRCSPMKGHSHVYWYRQLPEEGLKFMVYLQKENIIDESGMPKERFSAEFPKEGPSILRIQQVVRGDSAAYFCASSLNWETQYFGPGTRLLVL.